The next 10 T cell receptor beta chains were all read from a single sample in a study of shared clonotypes between healthy human individuals. Some clones are missing from TCRdb's copy, which holds only in-frame ones; the method was immunoSEQ multiplex PCR. The table has around 1.1 million clones, roughly 80% seen once. The sample was memory CD4+ T cells from PBMCs. Described subset: CD45RA-negative fraction. The receptors were sampled from a man younger than 35 in good health. Some clones in this sample may be carry-over from other donors' samples.

The chain has TRBV7-2 and TRBJ2-3; 12 bases match TRBD2. CDR1 and CDR2 (germline): SGHTA, FQGNSA. The CDR3 is 16 residues long. V lost 5 bases and J lost 4; bases outside the gene matches: 7. CDR3 coding DNA: TGTGCCAGCAGCCCCCTAGCGGGAGGGATCGCAGATACGCAGTATTTT. Encoded protein: CASSPLAGGIADTQYF.

This chain joins TRBV6-5 and TRBJ2-7; TRBD1 agrees at 10 bases. Germline CDR1 reads MNHEY; CDR2 reads SVGAGI. V was clipped by 2 bases and J by 6 bases; unmatched bases: 1. This CDR3 region has 13 residues. CDR3 bases: TGTGCCAGCAGTTACGGGACAGGGGTCGAGCAGTACTTC. Translating gives CASSYGTGVEQYF.

This clone appeared a few times. This chain connects TRBV27 to TRBJ2-1; a weak D match, TRBD2 (6 bases). Trimming shortened V by 5 bases and J by 8 bases, and 19 bases separated the two germline ends. Germline CDR1 reads MNHEY; CDR2 reads SMNVEV (reference sequence). The length of the CDR3 is 15 residues. The CDR3 spells CASSQPGLRPDEQFF. Written as DNA, the CDR3 is TGTGCCAGCAGTCAACCGGGACTTCGGCCGGATGAGCAGTTCTTC.

The rearrangement links TRBV11-2 to TRBJ2-2; 12 nucleotides align to TRBD2. The germline V gene encodes CDR1 SGHAT and CDR2 FQNNGV. The CDR3 loop spans 17 amino acids. V shed 3 bases and J 7 bases; nucleotides not matched to a gene: 9. Here the CDR3 reads CASSFILAGGIVGELFF. CDR3 DNA: TGTGCCAGCAGCTTTATACTAGCGGGAGGAATCGTCGGGGAGCTGTTTTTT.

The J gene is TRBJ2-1, the V gene TRBV30; D may be TRBD2 (5 bases). V lost 2 bases and J 14 bases, leaving 16 bases between the germline ends. Germline-derived CDR1 and CDR2 are GTSNPN and SVGIG (reference sequence). The length of the CDR3 is 12 residues. In nucleotides, the CDR3 is TGTGCCTGGAGTCTAAGCGGCCTTAAGGAGTTCTTC. Protein product: CAWSLSGLKEFF. Based on the CDR3 plus reference TRBV30 and TRBJ2-1, the full variable domain is SQTIHQWPATLVQPVGSPLSLECTVEGTSNPNLYWYRQAAGRGLQLLFYSVGIGQISSEVPQNLSASRPQDRQFILSSKKLLLSDSGFYLCAWSLSGLKEFFGPGTRLTVL.

The table lists this clone with a few counts. The rearrangement uses TRBV11-1 and TRBJ2-5; TRBD1 matches 8 bases. The closer fit of TRBJ2-7 to the DNA end suggests the J call may be wrong. CDR3 size: 19 residues. Germline CDR1 reads SGHAT; CDR2 reads FQDESV (reference sequence). Here the CDR3 reads CASSLAVRTGGLGSYEQYF. DNA for the CDR3: TGTGCCAGCAGCTTAGCGGTGAGAACAGGGGGACTGGGGTCCTACGAGCAGTACTTC.

The J gene is TRBJ2-6, the V gene TRBV5-5; D remains ambiguous. The CDR3 length is 14 residues. V dropped 4 bases and J dropped 0 bases, with 5 bases sitting between them. The germline CDR1 and CDR2 sequences are SGHKS and YYEKEE (reference sequence). CDR3 protein: CASSDPSGANVLTF. CDR3 nucleotides: TGTGCCAGCAGCGACCCCTCTGGGGCCAACGTCCTGACTTTC.

This rearrangement joins TRBV2 to TRBJ2-5, with no clear D. The CDR3 runs 12 residues. Germline loops: CDR1 SNHLY, CDR2 FYNNEI. V gave up 3 bases and J gave up 3 bases, with 5 bases separating them. Here the CDR3 reads CASSDDKETQYF. In DNA form, the CDR3 reads TGTGCCAGCAGTGACGACAAAGAGACCCAGTACTTC.

The chain recombines TRBV5-5 with TRBJ1-4; possible D gene TRBD1, 6 bases. The germline gives CDR1 SGHKS, CDR2 YYEKEE (reference sequence). V was pared by 2 bases and J by 6 bases, with 17 bases between. This CDR3 has 16 residues. Here the CDR3 reads CASSLGLGGSHEKLFF. CDR3 nucleotides: TGTGCCAGCAGCTTAGGTCTAGGGGGTTCACATGAAAAACTGTTTTTT.

The CDR3 loop reads CASKWGLMNTEAFF. The CDR3 DNA reads TGTGCCAGCAAATGGGGATTAATGAACACTGAAGCTTTCTTT. The chain combines TRBV27 with TRBJ1-1; D not resolved. In germline, CDR1 is MNHEY, CDR2 SMNVEV (reference sequence). The V end lost 7 bases, the J end lost 0 bases, and 12 bases lay between the germline ends. The CDR3 spans 14 residues.